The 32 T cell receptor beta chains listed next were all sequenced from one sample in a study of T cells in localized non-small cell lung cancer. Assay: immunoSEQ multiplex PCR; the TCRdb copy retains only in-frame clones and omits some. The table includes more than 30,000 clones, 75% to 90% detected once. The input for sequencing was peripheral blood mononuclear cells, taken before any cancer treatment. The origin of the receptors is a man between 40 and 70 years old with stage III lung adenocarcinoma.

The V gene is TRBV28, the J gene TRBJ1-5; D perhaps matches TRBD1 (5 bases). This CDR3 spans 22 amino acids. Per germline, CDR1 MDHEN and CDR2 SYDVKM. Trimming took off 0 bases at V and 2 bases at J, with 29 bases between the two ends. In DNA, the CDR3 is TGTGCCAGCAGTTTATGGGGTAGTGCGGGACGGGACTGGATGTCTGGCAATCAGCCCCAGCATTTT. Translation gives CASSLWGSAGRDWMSGNQPQHF.

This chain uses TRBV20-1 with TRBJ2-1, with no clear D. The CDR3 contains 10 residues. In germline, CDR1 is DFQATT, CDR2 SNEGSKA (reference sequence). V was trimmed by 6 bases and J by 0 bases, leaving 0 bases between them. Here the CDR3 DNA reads TGCAGTGCCTCCTACAATGAGCAGTTCTTC. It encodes CSASYNEQFF.

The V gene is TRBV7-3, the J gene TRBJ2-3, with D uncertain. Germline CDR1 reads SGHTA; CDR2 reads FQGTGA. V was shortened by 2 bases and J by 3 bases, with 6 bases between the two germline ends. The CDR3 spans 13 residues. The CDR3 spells CASSLARTDTQYF. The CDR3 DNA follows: TGTGCCAGCAGCTTAGCGCGGACAGATACGCAGTATTTT.

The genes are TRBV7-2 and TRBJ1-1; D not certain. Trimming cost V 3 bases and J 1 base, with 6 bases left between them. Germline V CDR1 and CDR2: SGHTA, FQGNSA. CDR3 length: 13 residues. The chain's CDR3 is CASSFFSNTEAFF. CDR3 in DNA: TGTGCCAGCAGCTTTTTTTCGAACACTGAAGCTTTCTTT.

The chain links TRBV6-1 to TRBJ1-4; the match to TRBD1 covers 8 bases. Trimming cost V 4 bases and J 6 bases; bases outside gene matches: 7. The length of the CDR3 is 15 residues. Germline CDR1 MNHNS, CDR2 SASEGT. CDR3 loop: CASSVSGTGDEKLFF. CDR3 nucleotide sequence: TGTGCCAGCAGTGTCTCCGGGACAGGAGATGAAAAACTGTTTTTT.

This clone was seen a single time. The CDR3 bases are TGTGCCAGCAGCTTTGGATGGGACACTGAAGCTTTCTTT. Translated, it gives CASSFGWDTEAFF. The chain combines TRBV7-2 with TRBJ1-1, with D hard to call. Trimming removed 3 bases from V and 3 bases from J, with 8 bases in between. This CDR3 spans 13 amino acids. Per the germline V gene, CDR1 is SGHTA and CDR2 is FQGNSA.

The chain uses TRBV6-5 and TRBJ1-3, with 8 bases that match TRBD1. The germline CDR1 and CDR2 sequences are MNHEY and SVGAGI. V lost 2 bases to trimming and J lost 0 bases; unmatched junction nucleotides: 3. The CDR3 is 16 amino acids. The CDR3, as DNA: TGTGCCAGCAGTTACAGCGACAGGGGCTCTGGAAACACCATATATTTT. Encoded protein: CASSYSDRGSGNTIYF.

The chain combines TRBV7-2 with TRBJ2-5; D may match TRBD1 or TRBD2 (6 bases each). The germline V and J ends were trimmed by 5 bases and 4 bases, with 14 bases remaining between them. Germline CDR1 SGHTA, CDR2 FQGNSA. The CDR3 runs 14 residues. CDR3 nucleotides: TGTGCCAGCAGCCCTGGGGGGCCTGGAGAGACCCAGTACTTC. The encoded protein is CASSPGGPGETQYF.

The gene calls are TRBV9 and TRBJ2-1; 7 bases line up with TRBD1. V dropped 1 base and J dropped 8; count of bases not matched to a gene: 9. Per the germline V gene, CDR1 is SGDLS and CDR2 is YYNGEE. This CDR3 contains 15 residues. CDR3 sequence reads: CASSVTGARGHEQFF. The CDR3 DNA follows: TGTGCCAGCAGCGTAACAGGGGCGAGGGGTCATGAGCAGTTCTTC.

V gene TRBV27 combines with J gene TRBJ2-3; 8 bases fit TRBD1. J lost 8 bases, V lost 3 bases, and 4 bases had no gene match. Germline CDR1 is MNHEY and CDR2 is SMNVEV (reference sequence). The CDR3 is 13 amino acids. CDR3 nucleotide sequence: TGTGCCAGCAGTTTGAACGGACAGGGTACGCAGTATTTT. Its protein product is CASSLNGQGTQYF.

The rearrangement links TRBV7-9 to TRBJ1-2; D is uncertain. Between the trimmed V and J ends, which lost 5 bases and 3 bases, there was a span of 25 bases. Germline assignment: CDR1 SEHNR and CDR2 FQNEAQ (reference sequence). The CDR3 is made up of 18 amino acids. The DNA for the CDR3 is TGTGCCAGCAGCCGTACTACACCCAAGGAAGGGAGTGACTATGGCTACACCTTC. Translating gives CASSRTTPKEGSDYGYTF. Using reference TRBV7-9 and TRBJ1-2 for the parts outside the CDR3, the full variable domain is DTGVSQNPRHKITKRGQNVTFRCDPISEHNRLYWYRQTLGQGPEFLTYFQNEAQLEKSRLLSDRFSAERPKGSFSTLEIQRTEQGDSAMYLCASSRTTPKEGSDYGYTFGSGTRLTVV.

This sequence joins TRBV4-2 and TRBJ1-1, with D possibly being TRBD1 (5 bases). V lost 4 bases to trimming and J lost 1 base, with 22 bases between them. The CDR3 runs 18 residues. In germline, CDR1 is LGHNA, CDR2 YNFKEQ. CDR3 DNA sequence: TGTGCCAGCAGCCCACTCAAACTGGGACTCACGAGGAACACTGAAGCTTTCTTT. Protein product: CASSPLKLGLTRNTEAFF.

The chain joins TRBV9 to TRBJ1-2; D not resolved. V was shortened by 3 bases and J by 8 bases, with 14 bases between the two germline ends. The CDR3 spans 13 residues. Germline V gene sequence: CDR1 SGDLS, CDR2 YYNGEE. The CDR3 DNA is TGTGCCAGCAGCGCCGTGGGAAATGGAGGCTACACCTTC. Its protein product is CASSAVGNGGYTF.

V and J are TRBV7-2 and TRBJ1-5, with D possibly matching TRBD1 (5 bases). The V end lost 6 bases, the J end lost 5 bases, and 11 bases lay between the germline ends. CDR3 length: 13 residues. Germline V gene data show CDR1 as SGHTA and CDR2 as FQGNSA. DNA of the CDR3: TGTGCCAGCAGGACCGACAGCCATCAGCCCCAGCATTTT. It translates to CASRTDSHQPQHF.

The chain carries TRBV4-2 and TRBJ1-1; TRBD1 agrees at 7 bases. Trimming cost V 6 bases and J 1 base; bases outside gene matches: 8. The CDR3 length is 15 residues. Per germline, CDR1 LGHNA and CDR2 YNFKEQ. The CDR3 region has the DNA TGTGCCAGCAGGCGACAGGGCCCCCAGAACACTGAAGCTTTCTTT. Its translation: CASRRQGPQNTEAFF.

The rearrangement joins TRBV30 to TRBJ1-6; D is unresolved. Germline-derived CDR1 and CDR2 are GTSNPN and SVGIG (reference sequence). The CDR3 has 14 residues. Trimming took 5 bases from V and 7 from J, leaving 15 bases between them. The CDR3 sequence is CAWDSGGLNSPLHF. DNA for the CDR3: TGTGCCTGGGACTCAGGCGGGTTAAATTCACCCCTCCACTTT.

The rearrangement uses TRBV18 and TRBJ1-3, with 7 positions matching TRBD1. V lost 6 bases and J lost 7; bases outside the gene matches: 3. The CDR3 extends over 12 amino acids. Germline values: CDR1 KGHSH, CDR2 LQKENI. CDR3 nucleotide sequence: TGTGCCAGCTCGGAACAGGGGAACACCATATATTTT. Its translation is CASSEQGNTIYF.

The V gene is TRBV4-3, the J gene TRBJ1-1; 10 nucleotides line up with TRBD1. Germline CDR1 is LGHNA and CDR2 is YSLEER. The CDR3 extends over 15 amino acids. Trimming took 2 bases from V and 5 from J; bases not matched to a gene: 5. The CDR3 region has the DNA TGCGCCAGCAGCCAAAGGACAGGGGGAGGGACTGAAGCTTTCTTT. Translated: CASSQRTGGGTEAFF.

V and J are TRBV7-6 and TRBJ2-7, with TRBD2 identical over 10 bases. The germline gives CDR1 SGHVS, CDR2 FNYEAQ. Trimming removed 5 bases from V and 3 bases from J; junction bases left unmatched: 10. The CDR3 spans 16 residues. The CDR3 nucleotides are TGTGCCAGCAGCCCTAGAGGCCTAGCGGGGGACTACGAGCAGTACTTC. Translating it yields CASSPRGLAGDYEQYF.

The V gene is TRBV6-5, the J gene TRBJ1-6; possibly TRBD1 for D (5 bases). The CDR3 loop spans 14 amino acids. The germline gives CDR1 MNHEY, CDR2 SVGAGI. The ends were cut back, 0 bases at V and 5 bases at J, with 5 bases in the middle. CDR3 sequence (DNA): TGTGCCAGCAGTTACTCGGGGGATAATTCACCCCTCCACTTT. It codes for CASSYSGDNSPLHF.

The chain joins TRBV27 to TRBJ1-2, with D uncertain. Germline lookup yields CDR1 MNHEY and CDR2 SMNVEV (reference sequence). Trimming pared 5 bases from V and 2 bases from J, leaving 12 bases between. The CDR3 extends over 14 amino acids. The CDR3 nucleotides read TGTGCCAGCAGTCCTTTAGGTAACAACTATGGCTACACCTTC. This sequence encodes CASSPLGNNYGYTF.

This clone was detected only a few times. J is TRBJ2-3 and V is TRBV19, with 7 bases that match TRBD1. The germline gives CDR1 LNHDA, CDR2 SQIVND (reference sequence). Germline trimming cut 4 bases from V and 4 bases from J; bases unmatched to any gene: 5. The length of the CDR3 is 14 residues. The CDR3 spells CASSTLQGADTQYF. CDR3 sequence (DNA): TGTGCCAGTAGTACACTCCAGGGGGCAGATACGCAGTATTTT.

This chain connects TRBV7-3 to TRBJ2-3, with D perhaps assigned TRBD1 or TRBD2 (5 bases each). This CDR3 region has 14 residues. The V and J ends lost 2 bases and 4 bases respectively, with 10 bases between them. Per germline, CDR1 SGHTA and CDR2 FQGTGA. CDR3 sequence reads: CASSLGDPPDTQYF. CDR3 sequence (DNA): TGTGCCAGCAGCTTAGGGGACCCGCCAGATACGCAGTATTTT. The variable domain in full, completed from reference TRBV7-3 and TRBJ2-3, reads GAGVSQTPSNKVTEKGKYVELRCDPISGHTALYWYRQSLGQGPEFLIYFQGTGAADDSGLPNDRFFAVRPEGSVSTLKIQRTERGDSAVYLCASSLGDPPDTQYFGPGTRLTVL.

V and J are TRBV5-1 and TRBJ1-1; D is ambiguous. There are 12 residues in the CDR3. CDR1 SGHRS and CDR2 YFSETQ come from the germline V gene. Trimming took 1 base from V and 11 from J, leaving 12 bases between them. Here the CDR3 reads CASSLSGKFAFF. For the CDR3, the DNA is TGCGCCAGCAGCTTGTCTGGGAAGTTTGCTTTCTTT.

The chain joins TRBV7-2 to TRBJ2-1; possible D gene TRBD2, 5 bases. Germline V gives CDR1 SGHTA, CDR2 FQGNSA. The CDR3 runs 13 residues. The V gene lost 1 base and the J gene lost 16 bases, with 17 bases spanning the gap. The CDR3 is CASSLGVAAGGFF. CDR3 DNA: TGTGCCAGCAGCTTAGGAGTAGCTGCGGGCGGTTTCTTC.

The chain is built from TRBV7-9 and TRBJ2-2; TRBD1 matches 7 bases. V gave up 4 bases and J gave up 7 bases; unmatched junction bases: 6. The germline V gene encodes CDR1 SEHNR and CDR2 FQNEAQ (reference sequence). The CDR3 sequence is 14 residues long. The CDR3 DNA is TGTGCCAGCAGCTACCCAGGGGGTGGCGGGGAGCTGTTTTTT. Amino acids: CASSYPGGGGELFF. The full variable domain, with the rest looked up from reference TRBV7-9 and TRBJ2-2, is DTGVSQNPRHKITKRGQNVTFRCDPISEHNRLYWYRQTLGQGPEFLTYFQNEAQLEKSRLLSDRFSAERPKGSFSTLEIQRTEQGDSAMYLCASSYPGGGGELFFGEGSRLTVL.

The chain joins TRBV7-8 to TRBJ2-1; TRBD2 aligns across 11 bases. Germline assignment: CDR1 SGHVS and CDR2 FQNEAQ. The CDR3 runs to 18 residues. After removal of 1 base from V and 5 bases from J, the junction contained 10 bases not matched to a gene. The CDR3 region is CASSLVGPGTSGDNEQFF. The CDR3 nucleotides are TGTGCCAGCAGCTTAGTTGGGCCTGGGACTAGCGGAGACAATGAGCAGTTCTTC.

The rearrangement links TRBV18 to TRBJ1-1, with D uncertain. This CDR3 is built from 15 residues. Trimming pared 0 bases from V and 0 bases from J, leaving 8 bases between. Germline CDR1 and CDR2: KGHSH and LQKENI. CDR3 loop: CASSPPNKLNTEAFF. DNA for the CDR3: TGTGCCAGCTCACCACCGAACAAGCTGAACACTGAAGCTTTCTTT.

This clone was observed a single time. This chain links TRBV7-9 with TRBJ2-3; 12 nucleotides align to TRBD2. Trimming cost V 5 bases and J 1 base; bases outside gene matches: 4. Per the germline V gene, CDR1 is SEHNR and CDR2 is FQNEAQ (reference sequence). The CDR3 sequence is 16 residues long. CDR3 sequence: CASSPRLAGGTDTQYF. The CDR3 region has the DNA TGTGCCAGCAGCCCTAGACTAGCGGGGGGCACAGATACGCAGTATTTT.

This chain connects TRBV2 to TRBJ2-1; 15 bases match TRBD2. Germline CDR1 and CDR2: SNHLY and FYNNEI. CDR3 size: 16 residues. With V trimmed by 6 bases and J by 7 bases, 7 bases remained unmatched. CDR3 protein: CASRGPGLAGGNEQFF. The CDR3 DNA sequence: TGTGCCAGCAGAGGCCCGGGACTAGCGGGGGGAAATGAGCAGTTCTTC.

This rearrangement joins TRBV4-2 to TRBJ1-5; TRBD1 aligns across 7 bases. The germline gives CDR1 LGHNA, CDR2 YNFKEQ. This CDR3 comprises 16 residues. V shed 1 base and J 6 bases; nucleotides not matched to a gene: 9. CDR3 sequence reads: CASSQVTGALGQPQHF. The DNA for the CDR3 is TGTGCCAGCAGCCAAGTTACAGGGGCCCTCGGTCAGCCCCAGCATTTT.

The DNA for the CDR3 is TGTGCCAGCAGCTTAGGTGGCAATACGCAGTATTTT. Its protein is CASSLGGNTQYF. The V and J genes are TRBV5-4 and TRBJ2-3; D is uncertain. The CDR3 has 12 residues. The V gene lost 2 bases and the J gene lost 7 bases, with 8 bases spanning the gap. Germline assignment: CDR1 SGHNT and CDR2 YYREEE (reference sequence).